This TCR beta chain was recovered during a study of cytomegalovirus exposure and HLA in healthy donors. The CDR3 sequence is 15 residues long. Germline V CDR1 and CDR2: SGHRS, YFSETQ. V lost 0 bases, J lost 0 bases, and 9 bases lay in between. PCR amplification relied on 60 Vbeta primers (plus 13 Jbeta primers). Profiling relied on immunoSEQ multiplex PCR, and the TCRdb table lists in-frame clones only, not all of them. The profile shows some 120,000 clones, around four fifths of them singletons. The chain carries TRBV5-1 and TRBJ1-1, with a possible D match to TRBD1 (5 bases). The sequenced sample was PBMCs. The TCR was taken from a man aged 25-45 years in good health and CMV-seropositive. The DNA for the CDR3 is TGCGCCAGCAGCTTGGGACAGCTGATGAACACTGAAGCTTTCTTT. This encodes CASSLGQLMNTEAFF.